Each of the 24 T cell receptor beta chains below was sequenced from the same sample in a study of identical twins (dated by TCRdb to the mid-2010s). The method was 5' RACE. Sequencing relied on an Illumina HiSeq 2000. TCRdb reprocessing: public reads trimmed at Q25 with fastp, clones called with MiXCR, in-frame beta chains kept. CDR3 protein sequences are deduplicated, and each keeps its most common genes and DNA. Within this sample are approximately 220,000 distinct CDR3 sequences, with around 6.8% of them counted one time only. The ten top clones hold about 1.8% of the sample. These data were also filed under a second study, of yellow fever vaccine responses in identical twins.

Source material: memory (CD45RO+) T cells sorted from blood. According to the study, the label for this sample's cell subset or site signals: CD45RO+ enriched T cells. The receptors come from a woman between 18 and 29 years old in good health.

This clonotype has more than one count but fewer than ten. The genes are TRBV9 and TRBJ2-5, with 13 positions matching TRBD2. This CDR3 is 18 amino acids long. Looked up from germline, CDR1 is SGDLS and CDR2 is YYNGEE. V was pared by 4 bases and J by 2 bases, with 11 bases of the junction left unmatched. The CDR3 DNA is TGTGCCAGCAGCTCAGGTAGCCCGGGACTAGCGGGGCAAGAGACCCAGTACTTC. Its protein product is CASSSGSPGLAGQETQYF.

This clonotype has a handful of counts. The chain combines TRBV4-2 with TRBJ1-3; D is undetermined. The germline CDR1 and CDR2 sequences are LGHNA and YNFKEQ. V was clipped by 0 bases and J by 0 bases, with 12 bases between them. The CDR3 has 17 amino acids. CDR3 nucleotides: TGTGCCAGCAGCCAAGATCCCAGCGGAGTCTCTGGAAACACCATATATTTT. It encodes CASSQDPSGVSGNTIYF.

This clonotype was detected only a few times. As DNA, the CDR3 is TGCGCCAGCAGCCAAGGACTAGCGGACCGCTACGAGCAGTACTTC. Amino acid sequence: CASSQGLADRYEQYF. The chain links TRBV4-3 to TRBJ2-7; 9 nucleotides align to TRBD2. Germline assignment: CDR1 LGHNA and CDR2 YSLEER. There are 15 residues in the CDR3. V lost 1 base, J lost 3 bases, and 4 bases stayed unmatched.

Note on this clonotype: A much larger clone differs from this one at a single base, so this may be a read error. The chain has TRBV2 and TRBJ2-3; possible D gene TRBD2, 6 bases. CDR1 and CDR2 (germline): SNHLY, FYNNEI. Trimming pared 7 bases from V and 4 bases from J, leaving 18 bases between. This CDR3 is 15 amino acids long. The CDR3 coding sequence is TGTGCCAGCACCTGGGAGGCCGCGGTCGCAGATACGCAGTATTTT. As protein: CASTWEAAVADTQYF.

This clonotype has at least ten counts. The V call is TRBV20-1, the J call TRBJ2-2; tentative D call: TRBD2 (5 bases). Germline values: CDR1 DFQATT, CDR2 SNEGSKA (reference sequence). Trimming shortened V by 6 bases and J by 2 bases, and 13 bases separated the two germline ends. There are 14 residues in the CDR3. The CDR3 DNA reads TGCAGTGCGAGCCGGGATCCTAACACCGGGGAGCTGTTTTTT. This sequence encodes CSASRDPNTGELFF.

There are a few counts of this clonotype. The chain uses TRBV5-1 and TRBJ1-5; no reliable D call. Germline CDR1 reads SGHRS; CDR2 reads YFSETQ. The ends were cut back, 0 bases at V and 6 bases at J, with 7 bases in the middle. CDR3 length: 13 residues. DNA for the CDR3: TGCGCCAGCAGCTTGGGGGTCGGTCAGCCCCAGCATTTT. Protein product: CASSLGVGQPQHF. Variable domain in full (rest from reference TRBV5-1 and TRBJ1-5): KAGVTQTPRYLIKTRGQQVTLSCSPISGHRSVSWYQQTPGQGLQFLFEYFSETQRNKGNFPGRFSGRQFSNSRSEMNVSTLELGDSALYLCASSLGVGQPQHFGDGTRLSIL.

This clonotype was observed at least ten times. The rearrangement joins TRBV12-3 or TRBV12-4 to TRBJ2-3, with TRBD2 matching over 9 bases. CDR3 length equals 15 residues. V trimming: 7 bases; J trimming: 6 bases; junction bases outside the gene matches: 11. CDR3 sequence: CASTVSGGRLDTQYF. The DNA for the CDR3 is TGTGCCAGCACCGTTAGCGGGGGACGACTTGATACGCAGTATTTT.

This clonotype appeared a few times. The chain carries TRBV7-6 and TRBJ2-7; TRBD2 agrees at 7 bases. From germline, CDR1 is SGHVS and CDR2 FNYEAQ. This CDR3 has 16 residues. With V trimmed by 4 bases and J by 2 bases, 11 bases remained unmatched. The chain's CDR3 is CASSSLRGEGAYEQYF. DNA of the CDR3: TGTGCCAGCAGCTCGTTACGGGGGGAGGGAGCCTACGAGCAGTACTTC. Combining the CDR3 with reference TRBV7-6 and TRBJ2-7 gives the whole variable domain GAGVSQSPRYKVTKRGQDVALRCDPISGHVSLYWYRQALGQGPEFLTYFNYEAQQDKSGLPNDRFSAERPEGSISTLTIQRTEQRDSAMYRCASSSLRGEGAYEQYFGPGTRLTVT.

The chain is built from TRBV28 and TRBJ2-5; 8 positions agree with TRBD1. This CDR3 is 16 amino acids long. With 6 bases clipped from V and 1 base from J, the junction kept 10 bases outside the gene matches. Germline CDR1 reads MDHEN; CDR2 reads SYDVKM. Here the CDR3 reads CASRPPPGGGQETQYF. The CDR3 DNA is TGTGCCAGCAGGCCACCTCCAGGGGGCGGCCAAGAGACCCAGTACTTC.

This clonotype was detected ten times or more. This chain connects TRBV12-3 or TRBV12-4 to TRBJ1-6, with D possibly matching TRBD1 (6 bases). The ends were cut back, 2 bases at V and 7 bases at J, with 9 bases in the middle. This CDR3 contains 14 residues. CDR3 region: CASSLSGVNSPLHF. As DNA, the CDR3 is TGTGCCAGCAGTTTATCAGGGGTAAATTCACCCCTCCACTTT.

The CDR3 region is CASRRLLDTEAFF. CDR3 DNA sequence: TGTGCCAGCAGGAGACTGTTAGACACTGAAGCTTTCTTT. The rearrangement uses TRBV12-3 or TRBV12-4 and TRBJ1-1, with unresolved D. The V end lost 6 bases, the J end lost 3 bases, and 11 bases lay between the germline ends. This CDR3 region has 13 residues.

The table lists this clonotype with a few counts. V and J are TRBV11-3 and TRBJ2-1, with TRBD2 matching 8 bases. This CDR3 has 15 residues. CDR1 is SGHNT, CDR2 YENEEA, per germline. Losses at the gene ends were 3 bases for V and 7 bases for J; bases not matched to a gene: 8. The CDR3 sequence: CASSFGGDVGNEQFF. The CDR3 region has the DNA TGTGCCAGCAGCTTCGGGGGGGACGTCGGGAATGAGCAGTTCTTC. Looking up the rest from reference TRBV11-3 and TRBJ2-1 gives the full variable domain: EAGVVQSPRYKIIEKKQPVAFWCNPISGHNTLYWYLQNLGQGPELLIRYENEEAVDDSQLPKDRFSAERLKGVDSTLKIQPAELGDSAVYLCASSFGGDVGNEQFFGPGTRLTVL.

The chain couples TRBV4-2 to TRBJ2-1, with a weak D call TRBD1 (7 bases). The CDR3 is 16 residues long. Germline V gene sequence: CDR1 LGHNA, CDR2 YNFKEQ. V lost 0 bases and J 8 bases, leaving 17 bases between the germline ends. CDR3 residues: CASSQERGLAPHEQFF. The DNA for the CDR3 is TGTGCCAGCAGCCAAGAAAGGGGGCTAGCGCCCCATGAGCAGTTCTTC.

This clonotype has only a few counts. V is TRBV6-5 and J is TRBJ1-5; TRBD1 might be the D (6 bases). The CDR3 contains 14 residues. Germline CDR1 and CDR2: MNHEY and SVGAGI. V was trimmed by 2 bases and J by 7 bases, leaving 12 bases between them. CDR3 in DNA: TGTGCCAGCAGTTACAACAGGGAGGGCCAGCCCCAGCATTTT. It yields the protein CASSYNREGQPQHF.

This clonotype turned up a few times. The chain recombines TRBV19 with TRBJ2-5, with a weak D call TRBD2 (6 bases). The V end lost 4 bases, the J end lost 0 bases, and 12 bases lay between the germline ends. CDR3 size: 15 residues. In germline, CDR1 is LNHDA, CDR2 SQIVND (reference sequence). As DNA, the CDR3 is TGTGCCAGTAGTACGGCGGGAAGAGACCAAGAGACCCAGTACTTC. It encodes CASSTAGRDQETQYF.

This clonotype was observed at least ten times. The rearrangement joins TRBV5-5 to TRBJ2-1; 8 positions agree with TRBD1. The V and J ends lost 0 bases and 8 bases, in that order; junction bases with no gene match: 10. In germline, CDR1 is SGHKS, CDR2 YYEKEE (reference sequence). The CDR3 extends over 16 amino acids. CDR3 loop: CASSLGSSGGIYEQFF. In DNA, the CDR3 is TGTGCCAGCAGCTTGGGTTCGTCAGGGGGCATCTATGAGCAGTTCTTC.

This clonotype was picked up many times. The chain uses TRBV7-9 and TRBJ2-7, with D possibly being TRBD1 or TRBD2 (5 bases each). The germline V gene has CDR1 SEHNR and CDR2 FQNEAQ (reference sequence). Trimming took 5 bases from V and 4 from J, leaving 9 bases between them. CDR3 length: 12 amino acids. The CDR3 bases are TGTGCCAGCAGCAAGGGACGTTACGAGCAGTACTTC. The encoded protein is CASSKGRYEQYF.

This chain uses TRBV15 with TRBJ2-3; D ambiguous. CDR1 is LNHNV and CDR2 is YYDKDF in the germline V gene (reference sequence). V gave up 1 base and J gave up 5 bases, with 7 bases separating them. This CDR3 spans 13 amino acids. DNA for the CDR3: TGTGCCACCAGCAGAGCCTCCCAAGATACGCAGTATTTT. Amino acids: CATSRASQDTQYF.

The gene calls are TRBV5-6 and TRBJ2-1; D uncertain. This CDR3 region has 16 residues. Germline CDR1 is SGHDT and CDR2 is YYEEEE. Trimming took 6 bases from V and 0 from J, leaving 16 bases between them. Here the CDR3 DNA reads TGTGCCAGCACACCCGTACTTGCGACCTCCTACAATGAGCAGTTCTTC. Translation gives CASTPVLATSYNEQFF.

This clonotype has a count of ten or more. The V gene is TRBV27, the J gene TRBJ1-5, with 7 bases lining up with TRBD1. Germline CDR1 and CDR2: MNHEY and SMNVEV (reference sequence). The CDR3 extends over 17 amino acids. Losses at the gene ends were 1 base for V and 2 bases for J; bases not matched to a gene: 8. The CDR3 spells CASSLYQQGLGNQPQHF. The CDR3 DNA follows: TGTGCCAGCAGTTTATACCAACAGGGGTTGGGCAATCAGCCCCAGCATTTT.

CDR3 residues: CASSRSQSGGTEAFF. The CDR3 coding sequence is TGTGCCAGCAGCCGATCTCAGTCCGGTGGCACTGAAGCTTTCTTT. The V gene is TRBV11-2, the J gene TRBJ1-1; D unclear. The CDR3 covers 15 residues. Germline V gene data show CDR1 as SGHAT and CDR2 as FQNNGV. V was trimmed by 5 bases and J by 4 bases, leaving 17 bases between them. The complete variable domain, with remaining parts taken from reference TRBV11-2 and TRBJ1-1, reads EAGVAQSPRYKIIEKRQSVAFWCNPISGHATLYWYQQILGQGPKLLIQFQNNGVVDDSQLPKDRFSAERLKGVDSTLKIQPAKLEDSAVYLCASSRSQSGGTEAFFGQGTRLTVV.

The chain couples TRBV6-5 to TRBJ2-1, with 11 bases fitting TRBD1. This CDR3 has 16 residues. J lost 6 bases, V lost 3 bases, and 7 bases had no gene match. Germline CDR1 reads MNHEY; CDR2 reads SVGAGI. CDR3 nucleotide sequence: TGTGCCAGCAGTTATTCCGGGACAGGGGGATTCAATGAGCAGTTCTTC. This translates into CASSYSGTGGFNEQFF.

The table lists this clonotype with a few counts. The chain employs TRBV6-5 and TRBJ2-7; D unclear. The V end lost 0 bases, the J end lost 4 bases, and 10 bases lay between the germline ends. CDR3 size: 14 residues. Germline V gene lookup returns CDR1 MNHEY and CDR2 SVGAGI. CDR3 region: CASSYSESGYEQYF. CDR3 in DNA: TGTGCCAGCAGTTACTCGGAGAGTGGGTACGAGCAGTACTTC.

This clonotype showed up many times. CDR3 sequence (DNA): TGTGCCAGCAGCTCAATGACAGGTCAGCCCCAGCATTTT. The encoded protein is CASSSMTGQPQHF. The rearrangement links TRBV7-2 to TRBJ1-5; possible D gene TRBD1, 6 bases. Germline CDR1 and CDR2: SGHTA and FQGNSA. The length of the CDR3 is 13 residues. V was clipped by 4 bases and J by 6 bases, with 10 bases between them.